Listed below are T cell receptor beta chains from one sample, sequenced in a study of OX40 agonist ivuxolimab in advanced cancers. Clones were read by immunoSEQ multiplex PCR, and TCRdb kept only the in-frame ones, dropping some. This table has tens of thousands of clones, roughly 84% appearing once. Sequencing used CD4+ or CD8+ T cells sorted from blood, obtained in a trial of the OX40 agonist ivuxolimab. These receptors originate from an adult with an advanced solid tumor such as melanoma, head and neck, liver or kidney cancer. The CDR3 runs from the conserved cysteine through the conserved F or W. Each record gives: V gene, D gene, clone size, J gene, CDR3 DNA, CDR3 protein. The D gene is left open where the match is weak. Only some rows state a clone size, as once, few, many or a class for expanded clones.

TRBV6-5	.	few	TRBJ2-6	TGTGCCAGCAGTTACAGGGTTTCTGGGGCCAACGTCCTGACTTTC	CASSYRVSGANVLTF
TRBV25-1	TRBD2	.	TRBJ2-1	TGTGCCAGCGGACTAGCGGGAGTGGGAAATGAGCAGTTCTTC	CASGLAGVGNEQFF
TRBV18	.	.	TRBJ1-2	TGTGCCAGCTCACCACGAGGGGTGGATGGCTACACCTTC	CASSPRGVDGYTF
TRBV5-1	TRBD2	few	TRBJ2-1	TGCGCCAGCAGCTTGATTAAACTAGCGGGTGGCAATGAGCAGTTCTTC	CASSLIKLAGGNEQFF
TRBV29-1	TRBD1	few	TRBJ2-1	TGCAGCGTTGGGACAGGGCACAATGAGCAGTTCTTC	CSVGTGHNEQFF
TRBV7-2	.	.	TRBJ2-5	TGTGCCAGCAGCTTAGACCCCCAAGAGACCCAGTACTTC	CASSLDPQETQYF
TRBV28	.	.	TRBJ2-4	TGTGCCAGCAGAACAGGGTCAAACATTCAGTACTTC	CASRTGSNIQYF
TRBV5-1	TRBD2	once	TRBJ2-1	TGCGCCAGCAGCTTGTTAGCGGGAGGGTACAATGAGCAGTTCTTC	CASSLLAGGYNEQFF
TRBV5-1	TRBD1	.	TRBJ1-1	TGCGCCAGCAGCCCCGGGGACAGGGAGAACACTGAAGCTTTCTTT	CASSPGDRENTEAFF
TRBV28	.	.	TRBJ2-7	TGTGCCAGCATGGGACAATCCTACGAGCAGTACTTC	CASMGQSYEQYF
TRBV6-5	.	.	TRBJ1-2	TGTGCCAGCAGCGAATATTTCAACTATGGCTACACCTTC	CASSEYFNYGYTF
TRBV18	.	once	TRBJ1-3	TGTGCCAGCTCTTTCGGGACCAGTAACTCTGGAAACACCATATATTTT	CASSFGTSNSGNTIYF
TRBV28	.	.	TRBJ1-1	TGTGCCAGCAGTTCAGCGGGGGGAGGGTGGACTGAAGCTTTCTTT	CASSSAGGGWTEAFF
TRBV19	.	few	TRBJ1-1	TGTGCCAGTAGTAGTCAGGCGAACACTGAAGCTTTCTTT	CASSSQANTEAFF
TRBV19	TRBD2	.	TRBJ2-1	TGTGCCAGTAGGACTAGCGGGAGTGGGAATGAGCAGTTCTTC	CASRTSGSGNEQFF
TRBV19	.	.	TRBJ1-5	TGTGCCAGTAGTACCCCCCCAGGGTCTGGTAGCAATCAGCCCCAGCATTTT	CASSTPPGSGSNQPQHF
TRBV6-6	.	.	TRBJ1-2	TGTGCCAGCAGTTACGTCAGAGGGACGGGCGGCTACACCTTC	CASSYVRGTGGYTF
TRBV19	.	.	TRBJ1-1	TGTGCCAGTAAATTCGACAAGAACACTGAAGCTTTCTTT	CASKFDKNTEAFF
TRBV5-1	.	.	TRBJ2-3	TGCGCCAGCAGCTTGATGCTAGCGAGCTCCACAGATACGCAGTATTTT	CASSLMLASSTDTQYF
TRBV7-2	.	.	TRBJ2-5	TGTGCCAGCAGCCTCTCCGGGGTGGCGGGAGAGACCCAGTACTTC	CASSLSGVAGETQYF
TRBV6-1	TRBD2	.	TRBJ2-5	TGTGCCAGCATCATTAGCGGGAGGGCGGAGACCCAGTACTTC	CASIISGRAETQYF
TRBV5-5	.	.	TRBJ1-1	TGTGCCAGCAGCTTGAGGAGGGGCGCAGACACTGAAGCTTTCTTT	CASSLRRGADTEAFF
TRBV7-2	.	.	TRBJ2-3	TGTGCCAGCAGCACACAACAGGGGAGGGCAGATACGCAGTATTTT	CASSTQQGRADTQYF
TRBV27	TRBD2	once	TRBJ2-1	TGTGCCAGCAGTTTAGGTCTAGCGGGAAGGAATGAGCAGTTCTTC	CASSLGLAGRNEQFF
TRBV11-2	.	.	TRBJ2-7	TGTGCCAGCAGCTTAGGTGGCAGTACCTACGAGCAGTACTTC	CASSLGGSTYEQYF
TRBV10-2	.	.	TRBJ2-7	TGCGCCAGCAGTGTGGCCCAGGGCCTAGGCTCCTACGAGCAGTACTTC	CASSVAQGLGSYEQYF
TRBV6-5	TRBD1	.	TRBJ2-3	TGTGCCACCAACAGGGGCCTGGGGAGCACAGATACGCAGTATTTT	CATNRGLGSTDTQYF
TRBV19	.	.	TRBJ2-5	TGTGCCAGTAGTATGGGAGGGGGCCGAGAGACCCAGTACTTC	CASSMGGGRETQYF
TRBV6-5	.	.	TRBJ2-2	TGTGCCAGCAGTTACTCGAGAAGAGACACCGGGGAGCTGTTTTTT	CASSYSRRDTGELFF
TRBV10-3	.	once	TRBJ2-4	TGTGCCATCAGTGACGCCTACCTAAACATTCAGTACTTC	CAISDAYLNIQYF
TRBV6-1	.	.	TRBJ2-3	TGTGCCAGCAGTGAAGCTCAGCCGACAAGGGCGGAGGCCCATACGCAGTATTTT	CASSEAQPTRAEAHTQYF
TRBV5-1	TRBD1	once	TRBJ1-1	TGCGCCAGCAGCAGACCCCAGGGACAGGGGAACACTGAAGCTTTCTTT	CASSRPQGQGNTEAFF
TRBV28	TRBD1	once	TRBJ1-5	TGTGCCAGCAGCCCCGGGACAGGGTCGATTCAGCCCCAGCATTTT	CASSPGTGSIQPQHF
TRBV13	TRBD1	.	TRBJ2-7	TGTGCCAGCAGCTTATCAGGGGGATATTACGAGCAGTACTTC	CASSLSGGYYEQYF
TRBV5-1	.	once	TRBJ2-1	TGCGCCAGCAGCCTGGAGGTCCCGGTAGGTCTTATCAATGAGCAGTTCTTC	CASSLEVPVGLINEQFF
TRBV5-4	.	.	TRBJ2-1	TGTGCCAGCAGCTGGGGGCGGACCTACAATGAGCAGTTCTTC	CASSWGRTYNEQFF
TRBV29-1	TRBD1	.	TRBJ2-7	TGCAGCATAACCGGGACAGTCTACGAGCAGTACTTC	CSITGTVYEQYF
TRBV5-6	.	.	TRBJ2-7	TGTGCCAGCAGCGTCCCGGGGGCGTTCGCAGAGCAGTACTTC	CASSVPGAFAEQYF
TRBV5-1	.	.	TRBJ2-5	TGCGCCAGCAGCACCTCCCCTGGCCAAGAGACCCAGTACTTC	CASSTSPGQETQYF
TRBV4-2	.	.	TRBJ1-1	TGTGCCAGCAGCCAATTTCGCGGCCAGGGGTTCACTGAAGCTTTCTTT	CASSQFRGQGFTEAFF
TRBV18	.	once	TRBJ1-4	TGTGCCAGCTCACTCATCGGGACAAGAGGGGGAAAACTGTTTTTT	CASSLIGTRGGKLFF
TRBV7-9	TRBD1	.	TRBJ2-7	TGTGCCAGCAGCTACCGACAGGGTCTGAGCCCCTACGAGCAGTACTTC	CASSYRQGLSPYEQYF
TRBV7-9	.	.	TRBJ1-1	TGTGCCAGCAGCCCCTCCTCCACTGAAGCTTTCTTT	CASSPSSTEAFF
TRBV28	TRBD1	many	TRBJ1-1	TGTGCCAGCAGTCTAACAGGGGGGGGTGGTGAAGCTTTCTTT	CASSLTGGGGEAFF
TRBV11-3	.	.	TRBJ2-7	TGTGCCAGCAGCTTAGGAGTTTCTGGGCACTACGAGCAGTACTTC	CASSLGVSGHYEQYF
TRBV5-1	TRBD2	.	TRBJ2-7	TGCGCCAGCCGCCGACTGGAGACTAGCGGGACGTACTACGGGCAGTACTTC	CASRRLETSGTYYGQYF
TRBV9	.	.	TRBJ2-7	TGTGCCAGCAGCGTCTCCTCGGCAGGTTCCTACGAGCAGTACTTC	CASSVSSAGSYEQYF
TRBV5-4	.	.	TRBJ2-2	TGTGCCAGCAGCTCAGGAGCCAGTATCGCCGGGGAGCTGTTTTTT	CASSSGASIAGELFF
TRBV18	TRBD2	.	TRBJ2-1	TGTGCCAGCTCACCTACCGGGACTAGCGGTACTGAGCAGTTCTTC	CASSPTGTSGTEQFF
TRBV18	TRBD2	.	TRBJ2-4	TGTGCCAGCGCCGAGTACGGCGGGAGCCAAAACATTCAGTACTTC	CASAEYGGSQNIQYF
TRBV5-4	TRBD1	.	TRBJ2-1	TGTGCCAGCAGCTATGACAGGGGTAATGGAAATGAGCAGTTCTTC	CASSYDRGNGNEQFF
TRBV6-1	TRBD2	once	TRBJ2-7	TGTGCCAGCAGTGAAAACGGACTAGCGGGAGTCGGCAACGAGCAGTACTTC	CASSENGLAGVGNEQYF
TRBV4-2	.	.	TRBJ1-1	TGTGCCAGCAGCCAAGATAGTACGGCGAACACTGAAGCTTTCTTT	CASSQDSTANTEAFF
TRBV11-3	TRBD1	many	TRBJ2-7	TGTGCCAGCAGCCCCCCGACAGGGTCCTACGAGCAGTACTTC	CASSPPTGSYEQYF
TRBV5-1	TRBD2	few	TRBJ2-5	TGCGCCAGCAGCTACGGGACTAGTGGGTTGGAGACCCAGTACTTC	CASSYGTSGLETQYF